These 27 T cell receptor beta chains originate from one sample sequenced in a study of T cells in Graves' hyperthyroidism and ophthalmopathy. RNA transcripts were the template for amplifying TCR beta CDR3 regions. HTBI primers drove first-round RT-PCR of the TCR CDR3. TCRdb re-called the multiplex PCR reads with MiXCR, one entry per CDR3 protein. The data contain about 600,000 distinct CDR3 sequences, approximately 14% of them seen just once; the ten biggest clones take up around 7%. Sequencing was performed on blood. The receptors derive from a woman between 18 and 30 years old with Graves' ophthalmopathy.

This clonotype was counted at least ten times. The chain combines TRBV9 with TRBJ2-7; 9 nucleotides match TRBD1. Per germline, CDR1 SGDLS and CDR2 YYNGEE. The CDR3 extends over 14 amino acids. The J segment lost 8 bases and the V segment lost 3 bases, leaving 9 bases of the junction unmatched. The CDR3 loop is CASSAGQGPFKQYF. CDR3 bases: TGTGCCAGCAGCGCCGGACAGGGGCCCTTTAAGCAGTACTTC.

The chain links TRBV27 to TRBJ1-2; tentative D call: TRBD1 (6 bases). Trimming took off 5 bases at V and 5 bases at J, with 18 bases between the two ends. Germline CDR1 is MNHEY and CDR2 is SMNVEV (reference sequence). The CDR3 extends over 15 amino acids. CDR3 sequence reads: CASSPLGGHPYGYTF. The CDR3 coding sequence is TGTGCCAGCAGTCCTCTGGGGGGCCACCCTTATGGCTACACCTTC.

This clonotype was seen more than once but under ten times. The chain has TRBV6-1 and TRBJ2-3; TRBD1 might be the D (8 bases). Germline CDR1 is MNHNS and CDR2 is SASEGT. Trimming shortened V by 6 bases and J by 7 bases, and 38 bases separated the two germline ends. The CDR3 covers 21 residues. For the CDR3, the DNA is TGTGCCAGCAGGGACAGGGAGGGGATAACGAATCCCGTGGCATCGCGACATACGCAGTATTTT. Amino acids: CASRDREGITNPVASRHTQYF.

This clonotype was counted ten times or more. The chain carries TRBV28 and TRBJ2-7; 7 nucleotides line up with TRBD2. The CDR3 is 15 amino acids. Germline V gene data show CDR1 as MDHEN and CDR2 as SYDVKM. V shed 2 bases, J shed 4 bases, and the junction held 8 bases outside the gene matches. In DNA, the CDR3 is TGTGCCAGCAGTTTACCGGCGGGAGTGGGTTACGAGCAGTACTTC. Translating gives CASSLPAGVGYEQYF.

The V and J genes are TRBV20-1 and TRBJ1-4; 7 positions agree with TRBD1. The junction had 9 bases not matched to a gene; V was cut back by 0 bases and J by 8 bases. In germline, CDR1 is DFQATT, CDR2 SNEGSKA (reference sequence). The CDR3 loop spans 15 amino acids. CDR3 sequence: CSARDQETGQEKLFF. CDR3 nucleotide sequence: TGCAGTGCTAGAGATCAAGAGACAGGGCAGGAAAAACTGTTTTTT.

The table lists this clonotype with many counts. The chain employs TRBV12-3 or TRBV12-4 and TRBJ2-3; 8 nucleotides match TRBD2. CDR3 length equals 17 residues. The junction had 14 bases not matched to a gene; V was cut back by 3 bases and J by 6 bases. The CDR3 here is CASSFYPLASGRDTQYF. Here the CDR3 DNA reads TGTGCCAGCAGTTTCTACCCCTTGGCTAGCGGGCGCGATACGCAGTATTTT.

This clonotype turned up a few times. The chain employs TRBV4-2 and TRBJ1-1; D uncertain. The CDR3 is 14 amino acids. The germline gives CDR1 LGHNA, CDR2 YNFKEQ. The ends were cut back, 0 bases at V and 3 bases at J, with 8 bases in the middle. The CDR3: CASSQDSTYTEAFF. CDR3 nucleotide sequence: TGTGCCAGCAGCCAAGACAGTACGTACACTGAAGCTTTCTTT.

This clonotype was detected a few times. The V and J genes are TRBV4-1 and TRBJ1-1, with 7 bases aligning to TRBD1. The CDR3 consists of 13 residues. Germline CDR1 is MGHRA and CDR2 is YSYEKL. The J segment lost 5 bases and the V segment lost 4 bases, leaving 4 bases of the junction unmatched. The CDR3 nucleotides are TGCGCCAGCAGCCCATTACAGGGGACTGAAGCTTTCTTT. This sequence encodes CASSPLQGTEAFF.

This clonotype was counted at least ten times. The rearrangement uses TRBV20-1 and TRBJ1-6, with 9 bases lining up with TRBD1. The CDR3 is 14 residues long. The germline gives CDR1 DFQATT, CDR2 SNEGSKA (reference sequence). V trimming: 7 bases; J trimming: 10 bases; junction bases outside the gene matches: 11. CDR3 in DNA: TGCAGTGGTTATTCCGGGACAGGGAACTCACCCCTCCACTTT. Translation: CSGYSGTGNSPLHF.

This clonotype was recorded many times. This sequence joins TRBV6-6 and TRBJ1-2; 8 nucleotides line up with TRBD1. V was clipped by 2 bases and J by 0 bases; unmatched bases: 2. The germline CDR1 and CDR2 sequences are MNHNY and SVGAGI (reference sequence). CDR3 length equals 15 residues. The CDR3 loop is CASSYDRGANYGYTF. In DNA form, the CDR3 reads TGTGCCAGCAGTTACGACAGGGGAGCTAACTATGGCTACACCTTC.

In its sample, this clonotype was seen many times. The chain is built from TRBV30 and TRBJ1-2; the D gene is possibly TRBD1 (5 bases). The CDR3 sequence is 13 residues long. The germline V and J ends were trimmed by 0 bases and 8 bases, with 13 bases remaining between them. Germline loops: CDR1 GTSNPN, CDR2 SVGIG (reference sequence). CDR3 sequence (DNA): TGTGCCTGGAGTGTACCGGGGCAGGTCGGCTACACCTTC. It yields the protein CAWSVPGQVGYTF.

In this sample, this clonotype turned up a few times. A much larger clone sits a single nucleotide away, making a read error possible. The chain carries TRBV3-1 and TRBJ2-1; the match to TRBD2 covers 13 bases. The CDR3 contains 17 residues. CDR1 and CDR2 from the germline V gene are LGHDT and YNNKEL (reference sequence). The CDR3 here is CASSQGLAGMLDNERFF. The CDR3 nucleotides are TGTGCCAGCAGCCAGGGACTAGCGGGAATGTTAGACAATGAGCGGTTCTTC.

The V and J genes are TRBV7-9 and TRBJ2-2; 8 bases line up with TRBD2. V was pared by 4 bases and J by 5 bases, with 12 bases of the junction left unmatched. The CDR3 consists of 17 residues. Germline CDR1 SEHNR, CDR2 FQNEAQ (reference sequence). CDR3 residues: CASSSGAGLAGTGELFF. CDR3 in DNA: TGTGCCAGCAGCTCTGGGGCCGGGCTAGCGGGTACCGGGGAGCTGTTTTTT. Full variable domain (outside the CDR3, taken from reference TRBV7-9 and TRBJ2-2): DTGVSQNPRHKITKRGQNVTFRCDPISEHNRLYWYRQTLGQGPEFLTYFQNEAQLEKSRLLSDRFSAERPKGSFSTLEIQRTEQGDSAMYLCASSSGAGLAGTGELFFGEGSRLTVL.

This clonotype occurred many times. The chain uses TRBV5-6 and TRBJ2-7; D gene uncertain. From germline, CDR1 is SGHDT and CDR2 YYEEEE. The CDR3 has 13 residues. V dropped 4 bases and J dropped 1 base, with 9 bases sitting between them. The CDR3: CASSPRLSYEQYF. For the CDR3, the DNA is TGTGCCAGCAGCCCCCGACTGTCCTACGAGCAGTACTTC.

The chain employs TRBV11-2 and TRBJ1-1; no firm D call. Germline V gene lookup returns CDR1 SGHAT and CDR2 FQNNGV. The CDR3 has 13 residues. The V end lost 2 bases, the J end lost 4 bases, and 8 bases lay between the germline ends. The CDR3 DNA sequence: TGTGCCAGCAGCTTACCTCCGCCCACTGAAGCTTTCTTT. Its translation is CASSLPPPTEAFF.

This clonotype was observed a few times. This chain connects TRBV24-1 to TRBJ1-1; D not resolved. Germline loops: CDR1 KGHDR, CDR2 SFDVKD. The V end lost 11 bases, the J end lost 0 bases, and 6 bases lay between the germline ends. The CDR3 has 11 residues. The CDR3 region is CAIQMNTEAFF. The CDR3 bases are TGTGCCATCCAAATGAACACTGAAGCTTTCTTT.

Notes on this clonotype: One end of the junction is discordant with germline, which a read error may explain. The chain has TRBV7-7 and TRBJ2-5; D may be TRBD1 (5 bases). The CDR3 has 13 residues. Germline CDR1 and CDR2: SSHAT and FNYEAQ (reference sequence). The CDR3 here is CASSLGVGETQYF. The DNA for the CDR3 is TGTGCTAGCAGCTTAGGGGTAGGAGAGACCCAGTACTTC.

This clonotype was counted ten times or more. V usage is TRBV7-9 and J usage is TRBJ2-1, with TRBD2 identical over 7 bases. CDR3 size: 16 residues. CDR1 SEHNR and CDR2 FQNEAQ come from the germline V gene (reference sequence). The ends lost 6 bases at V and 6 bases at J; junction bases unmatched: 14. The CDR3 coding sequence is TGTGCCAGCAGGGCTCAGCGGGGCGCCCCCACCAATGAGCAGTTCTTC. It is translated as CASRAQRGAPTNEQFF.

This clonotype was detected ten times or more. This chain uses TRBV19 with TRBJ1-5; D may be TRBD1 (6 bases). The V and J ends lost 8 bases and 1 base respectively, with 12 bases between them. Germline values: CDR1 LNHDA, CDR2 SQIVND (reference sequence). CDR3 length: 14 amino acids. CDR3 residues: CASGRGQSNQPQHF. DNA for the CDR3: TGTGCCAGTGGCCGGGGGCAGAGCAATCAGCCCCAGCATTTT. Full variable domain (remainder filled in from reference TRBV19 and TRBJ1-5): DGGITQSPKYLFRKEGQNVTLSCEQNLNHDAMYWYRQDPGQGLRLIYYSQIVNDFQKGDIAEGYSVSREKKESFPLTVTSAQKNPTAFYLCASGRGQSNQPQHFGDGTRLSIL.

This clonotype was recorded a few times. The chain recombines TRBV10-3 with TRBJ1-3; 9 bases fit TRBD1. Unmatched junction bases numbered 4, after V lost 3 bases and J lost 1 base. The CDR3 is made up of 16 amino acids. CDR1 and CDR2 (germline): ENHRY, SYGVKD. The CDR3: CAISDTGGSSGNTIYF. DNA for the CDR3: TGTGCCATCAGTGACACAGGGGGCTCTTCTGGAAACACCATATATTTT.

The rearrangement joins TRBV19 to TRBJ1-1, with unresolved D. From germline, CDR1 is LNHDA and CDR2 SQIVND (reference sequence). This CDR3 comprises 14 residues. V lost 0 bases, J lost 6 bases, and 11 bases lay in between. As DNA, the CDR3 is TGTGCCAGTAGTATAGATAGTCGGGCGGCTGAAGCTTTCTTT. The encoded protein is CASSIDSRAAEAFF.

This clonotype was counted a few times. V gene TRBV5-1 combines with J gene TRBJ1-1; no definite D call. The germline gives CDR1 SGHRS, CDR2 YFSETQ. This CDR3 spans 15 amino acids. V was shortened by 0 bases and J by 1 base, with 10 bases between the two germline ends. DNA for the CDR3: TGCGCCAGCAGCTTGGACAGATACGCGAACACTGAAGCTTTCTTT. Residues: CASSLDRYANTEAFF.

This clonotype was counted many times. The V call is TRBV5-1, the J call TRBJ2-2, with TRBD1 as a possible D gene (5 bases). CDR1 and CDR2 (germline): SGHRS, YFSETQ. V was clipped by 5 bases and J by 0 bases, with 17 bases between them. CDR3 size: 17 residues. The CDR3 nucleotides read TGCGCCAGCAGTCTAAGTAGGGGCCTTGCGAACACCGGGGAGCTGTTTTTT. It codes for CASSLSRGLANTGELFF.

This clonotype was counted many times. The V call is TRBV29-1, the J call TRBJ2-3, with 10 bases fitting TRBD2. Germline assignment: CDR1 SQVTM and CDR2 ANQGSEA. CDR3 length: 14 residues. V lost 5 bases and J lost 4; bases outside the gene matches: 6. The CDR3 nucleotides are TGCAGCGTTCTCCCTAGCGGGAGAGCAGATACGCAGTATTTT. It yields the protein CSVLPSGRADTQYF.

This clonotype came up a few times. A much larger clonotype is one base distant, so this may be a read error. V gene TRBV3-1 combines with J gene TRBJ1-2, with 7 nucleotides matching TRBD1. The CDR3 spans 16 residues. In germline, CDR1 is LGHDT, CDR2 YNNKEL (reference sequence). CDR3 protein: CASSQDLRDSGNGHTF. For the CDR3, the DNA is TGTGCCAGCAGCCAAGACCTACGGGACAGCGGAAATGGCCACACCTTC.

In its sample, this clonotype was seen a few times. CDR3 sequence reads: CASSGPGQGANRPGNTIYF. The CDR3 DNA follows: TGTGCCAGTAGTGGTCCGGGACAGGGGGCCAATCGGCCTGGAAACACCATATATTTT. This sequence joins TRBV19 and TRBJ1-3, with 12 bases aligning to TRBD1. From germline, CDR1 is LNHDA and CDR2 SQIVND (reference sequence). This CDR3 is built from 19 residues. V was pared by 5 bases and J by 2 bases, with 13 bases of the junction left unmatched. The entire variable domain, with the rest obtained from reference TRBV19 and TRBJ1-3, is as follows: DGGITQSPKYLFRKEGQNVTLSCEQNLNHDAMYWYRQDPGQGLRLIYYSQIVNDFQKGDIAEGYSVSREKKESFPLTVTSAQKNPTAFYLCASSGPGQGANRPGNTIYFGEGSWLTVV.

This clonotype was observed a few times. The rearrangement uses TRBV5-1 and TRBJ2-5; D uncertain. CDR1 and CDR2 (germline): SGHRS, YFSETQ. Trimming took 0 bases from V and 4 from J, leaving 4 bases between them. CDR3 length equals 12 residues. CDR3: CASSLEVETQYF. The DNA of the CDR3 is TGCGCCAGCAGCTTGGAAGTAGAGACCCAGTACTTC.